The following is a T cell receptor beta chain sequence with its context. Its specificity is unknown. The source of the sample is a study of cytomegalovirus exposure and HLA in healthy donors. In the study overall: Among around 180 million T cells, an earlier analysis found about 110 million unique TCR beta sequences. Study-level results: Presence/absence results assume similar sequencing depth per donor, which may not hold. High sensitivity and specificity were reportedly achieved when the classifier diagnosed cytomegalovirus status.

With 60 Vbeta and 13 Jbeta primers, the PCR was carried out. Measured with immunoSEQ multiplex PCR; TCRdb has only the in-frame clones, and not every one. The profile covers more than 90,000 clones, with roughly 80% appearing a single time and roughly a fifth taken by the ten largest. Per the germline V gene, CDR1 is MNHEY and CDR2 is SVGAGI. Trimming took 6 bases from V and 2 from J; bases not matched to a gene: 3. The CDR3 totals 15 residues. V is TRBV6-5 and J is TRBJ2-1; 11 bases are shared with TRBD2. This receptor was obtained from a man aged 25-45 years in good health and CMV-seropositive. Sequenced: PBMCs. In DNA form, the CDR3 reads TGTGCCAGCAGGCGGGGACTAGCGGCCTACAATGAGCAGTTCTTC. Amino acid sequence: CASRRGLAAYNEQFF.